This record covers a single T cell receptor (beta chain). Germline CDR1 SGHTA, CDR2 FQGTGA. Trimming removed 4 bases at V and 7 bases at J, with 14 bases between. This CDR3 contains 14 residues. Clones were sequenced by immunoSEQ multiplex PCR, and TCRdb holds only the in-frame ones, with some missing. The sample shows about 90,000 clones, about 89% of them seen only once. These data originate in a study of T cell responses to AZD1222 COVID-19 vaccine. This chain uses TRBV7-3 with TRBJ2-1; weak D call: TRBD1 (6 bases). The receptor was isolated from an adult who received the AZD1222 COVID-19 vaccine. The material was peripheral blood, obtained 28 days after the second AZD1222 dose. CDR3 DNA: TGTGCCAGCAGCTCGGGACAACTGCCGAATGAGCAGTTCTTC. Protein sequence: CASSSGQLPNEQFF.